This entry lists 28 T cell receptor beta chains sequenced from one sample in a study of CXCR3-negative and CXCR3-positive naive CD8 T cells. 5' RACE with UMI labels generated the TRB cDNA libraries. Reprocessing the 5' RACE reads, TCRdb reports a single entry for every CDR3 protein and omits DNA. The specimen's table records approximately 53,000 distinct CDR3 sequences. Specimen: memory CD8+ T cells from blood. All receptors come from a human donor in good health. Some clones in this sample may be carry-over from other donors' samples.

The rearrangement links TRBV28 to TRBJ2-7; the D call of TRBD2 rests on TCRdb alone, since no DNA is present to check it. Germline assignment: CDR1 MDHEN and CDR2 SYDVKM. This CDR3 is 14 amino acids long. The CDR3: CASSLRLAPSEQYF.

The chain carries TRBV4-3 and TRBJ1-1. The CDR3 has 13 residues. In germline, CDR1 is LGHNA, CDR2 YSLEER. The CDR3 loop reads CASSHERATEAFF.

CDR3: CASSLEPWETQYF. The chain uses TRBV5-4 and TRBJ2-5; the TCRdb D gene call, TRBD1, has no DNA to confirm it. The CDR3 length is 13 residues. Germline CDR1 is SGHNT and CDR2 is YYREEE (reference sequence). Filled out from reference TRBV5-4 and TRBJ2-5, the complete variable domain reads ETGVTQSPTHLIKTRGQQVTLRCSSQSGHNTVSWYQQALGQGPQFIFQYYREEENGRGNFPPRFSGLQFPNYSSELNVNALELDDSALYLCASSLEPWETQYFGPGTRLLVL.

The V gene is TRBV29-1, the J gene TRBJ2-1; TCRdb proposes TRBD2, but this gene call is untestable without DNA. CDR1 and CDR2 from the germline V gene are SQVTM and ANQGSEA. The CDR3 totals 13 residues. CDR3: CSVVPRTSVEQFF.

The genes are TRBV5-6 and TRBJ2-7. This CDR3 region has 15 residues. Germline CDR1 is SGHDT and CDR2 is YYEEEE. The CDR3 loop reads CASSLGQVISYEQYF.

The CDR3 spells CASSPGLAGVGETQYF. The chain has TRBV12-3 or TRBV12-4 and TRBJ2-5; TCRdb reports TRBD2, a call that lacks DNA to check it against. CDR3 length: 16 residues.

The CDR3 is CSAREVGLTTEAFF. The chain couples TRBV20-1 to TRBJ1-1. CDR1 and CDR2 (germline): DFQATT, SNEGSKA (reference sequence). This CDR3 is 14 amino acids long.

V and J are TRBV19 and TRBJ2-1; no DNA is available, so the TRBD2 call from TCRdb remains unchecked. The CDR3 runs 16 residues. The germline CDR1 and CDR2 sequences are LNHDA and SQIVND (reference sequence). The CDR3 spells CASSTISGSGYNEQFF.

V and J are TRBV6-6 and TRBJ2-1; TCRdb's D gene call, TRBD1, goes unchecked for lack of DNA. The CDR3 is made up of 16 amino acids. Germline CDR1 reads MNHNY; CDR2 reads SVGAGI (reference sequence). The CDR3 is CASGTGVLALYNEQFF.

The chain has TRBV7-6 and TRBJ2-6; there is no DNA to check the TCRdb D call of TRBD1. CDR3 length: 18 amino acids. Per germline, CDR1 SGHVS and CDR2 FNYEAQ. This CDR3 is CASSLRQGADSGANVLTF.

Here the CDR3 reads CASRSGLAGLNEQFF. The chain uses TRBV12-3 or TRBV12-4 and TRBJ2-1; TCRdb selects TRBD2, and the lack of DNA leaves this call unchecked. CDR3 length: 15 amino acids.

The chain carries TRBV7-9 and TRBJ1-2. Germline V gene sequence: CDR1 SEHNR, CDR2 FQNEAQ (reference sequence). The CDR3 is made up of 15 amino acids. This chain's CDR3 is CASSLAPDVNYGYTF.

The J gene is TRBJ2-1, the V gene TRBV9. The CDR3 covers 16 residues. Germline V gene data show CDR1 as SGDLS and CDR2 as YYNGEE. The chain's CDR3 is CASSVVGSYPRNEQFF.

V and J are TRBV29-1 and TRBJ2-2; the D call from TCRdb, TRBD1, cannot be confirmed without DNA. The CDR3 is 16 residues long. The germline gives CDR1 SQVTM, CDR2 ANQGSEA. The CDR3 protein is CSVPRWGGMNTGELFF.

The V call is TRBV10-3, the J call TRBJ2-1; the D call from TCRdb, TRBD1, cannot be confirmed without DNA. CDR3 size: 15 residues. Germline-derived CDR1 and CDR2 are ENHRY and SYGVKD. The CDR3: CAISEGTGSDNEQFF.

The rearrangement links TRBV20-1 to TRBJ1-1; absent DNA, TCRdb's TRBD1 call cannot be checked. CDR1 is DFQATT, CDR2 SNEGSKA, per germline (reference sequence). The length of the CDR3 is 13 residues. The CDR3: CSARIRDVTEAFF.

The rearrangement uses TRBV9 and TRBJ2-1; the D call of TRBD1 rests on TCRdb alone, since no DNA is present to check it. CDR1 is SGDLS, CDR2 YYNGEE, per germline. The CDR3 is 14 amino acids. The CDR3 sequence is CASSAGGIINEQFF.

This clonotype is labeled medium-sized based on frequency. The chain uses TRBV7-6 and TRBJ1-1; TCRdb lists TRBD1, though no DNA is available to test this call. Germline CDR1 reads SGHVS; CDR2 reads FNYEAQ. The CDR3 runs 15 residues. This chain's CDR3 is CASSLGQGAVAEAFF.

The chain couples TRBV11-3 to TRBJ2-7. Germline V lookup: CDR1 SGHNT, CDR2 YENEEA. CDR3 length: 16 residues. The CDR3 sequence: CASSLVSGGVSYEQYF.

The V and J genes are TRBV20-1 and TRBJ2-1. Looked up from germline, CDR1 is DFQATT and CDR2 is SNEGSKA (reference sequence). This CDR3 contains 14 residues. The CDR3 here is CSARDLSGYNEQFF.

CDR3 amino acids: CASSPRTGRSYNEQFF. The chain is built from TRBV14 and TRBJ2-1; as DNA is missing, the TRBD1 call by TCRdb cannot be tested. Germline V gene sequence: CDR1 SGHDN, CDR2 FVKESK. The CDR3 consists of 16 residues.

The rearrangement joins TRBV10-3 to TRBJ2-4. The CDR3 totals 15 residues. Germline V gene lookup returns CDR1 ENHRY and CDR2 SYGVKD. CDR3: CAIPTAKPAKNIQYF.

This sequence joins TRBV18 and TRBJ2-1; the TRBD1 assignment by TCRdb is unverifiable without DNA. The CDR3 spans 14 residues. CDR1 is KGHSH, CDR2 LQKENI, per germline. CDR3 region: CASSLGPGVNEQFF.

The V gene is TRBV6-4, the J gene TRBJ2-1; TCRdb outputs TRBD2, but without DNA this stays unchecked. Germline V gene sequence: CDR1 MRHNA, CDR2 SNTAGT. This CDR3 comprises 15 residues. The CDR3 sequence is CASSDSLAGGQEQFF.

The genes are TRBV9 and TRBJ2-7; TCRdb picks TRBD1, but there is no DNA to check that call. The CDR3 runs to 16 residues. Germline V lookup: CDR1 SGDLS, CDR2 YYNGEE. The CDR3: CASSVETGGASYEQYF.

The chain employs TRBV29-1 and TRBJ2-2; the TCRdb D gene call, TRBD1, has no DNA to confirm it. The V gene's germline CDR1 is SQVTM and CDR2 ANQGSEA. CDR3 size: 13 residues. CDR3: CSVEQGHTGELFF.

The chain employs TRBV29-1 and TRBJ2-2. The CDR3 is 12 amino acids. From germline, CDR1 is SQVTM and CDR2 ANQGSEA. The CDR3: CSVVGETGELFF.

This chain uses TRBV20-1 with TRBJ2-7; no DNA is available, so the TRBD2 call from TCRdb remains unchecked. Germline CDR1 DFQATT, CDR2 SNEGSKA (reference sequence). The CDR3 totals 12 residues. The CDR3 reads CSARLADYEQYF.